This T cell receptor beta chain appears in the sequencing data of a study of T cell responses to AZD1222 COVID-19 vaccine (dated by TCRdb to about 2021). In terms of the full investigation: TCR sequencing was performed for 233 trial participants, of whom about 200 were given two doses of AZD1222 and some 26 were given two doses of MenACWY control vaccine. Trial participants were enrolled into age subgroups of 18-55, 56-69 and 70-plus years, which contained 148, 28 and 57 TCR-sequenced participants, respectively.

The time point label here, explained by the study, means: about 28 days (+/-7) after the second vaccine dose. AZD1222 recipients given second doses at about 4 weeks or at about 12 weeks were pooled, since spike-specific TCR depth and breadth were not found to differ between the two schedules. Vaccinee samples came from UK trials COV001 and COV002, including a single-blind randomized controlled phase 2/3 trial of AZD1222 (ChAdOx1 nCoV-19) in healthy adults. For TCRbeta chain sequencing, PBMC samples were collected from trial participants at day 0 and at day 28 after the second dose. Findings and caveats that apply to the study as a whole: The 56-69-year group was small, and its depth increase did not reach significance, likely because of low power. Only five to seven AZD1222 recipients were SARS-CoV-2 seropositive at baseline, limiting conclusions about previously exposed vaccinees. No day 14 peak-response samples were available, so repertoires were characterized only after the peak T cell response. After two AZD1222 doses, spike-specific TCR breadth and depth were significantly higher than at day 0 and than in MenACWY recipients. Reportedly, close to half of the unique spike-specific TCRs recognized epitopes lying outside the regions that are mutated in the B.1.351 and B.1.1.7 variants. Participants were mostly white British, with more females than males. The authors suggested clonal diversity may have been underestimated. The vaccine-associated CD4 TCRs covered the entire spike protein, and the dominant responses fell in regions 160-218 and 743-854.

The CDR3 regions of human TCRbeta chains were analyzed by immunosequencing. On the study's bioinformatics: Repertoire TCRs were matched against a reference library of SARS-CoV-2-specific TCRs generated with the MIRA antigen-specificity platform. Breadth was defined as the fraction of unique TCRs that were SARS-CoV-2-associated. Depth was defined as the fraction of total T cells that were SARS-CoV-2-associated. Using the MIRA data, every spike-specific TCR was mapped to the spike region that the TCR reacted to and assigned to either a CD4 or a CD8 class. Log10-transformed breadth and depth values were compared by one-way ANOVA with Sidak's multiple comparisons tests. TCRdb re-hosts the immuneACCESS table, in-frame sequences only. Its copies lack some clones; in the studies checked, an unresolved V gene accounts for under half of them, and the cause for the rest is not known. V, J and clone size reflect that table, while D and trimming were determined from the DNA. This sample holds some 47,000 clones; 80% to 90% were observed only once. The ten largest clonotypes hold 2% to 3% of the sample.

As regards this clone: Its antigen target is currently unknown. No base quality information exists; no much larger clone differs at one position.

V loses 2 bases at its end and J loses 3 bases; junction bases beyond the gene matches: 7. In the germline V gene, CDR1 corresponds to SGHRS and CDR2 to YFSETQ. From the cysteine through the phenylalanine, the CDR3 covers 16 amino acids. CDR3 DNA only is kept here, 48 bases in frame from base 1. The sequence was collected from an adult who received the AZD1222 COVID-19 vaccine. The material was peripheral blood, obtained 28 days after the second AZD1222 dose. The chain employs TRBV5-1 and TRBJ1-3, with 8 junctional bases fitting TRBD1. The CDR3 in this case is CASSLAGGGYGNTIYF. The DNA reads as follows: TGCGCCAGCAGCTTAGCAGGGGGCGGTTATGGAAACACCATATATTTT.